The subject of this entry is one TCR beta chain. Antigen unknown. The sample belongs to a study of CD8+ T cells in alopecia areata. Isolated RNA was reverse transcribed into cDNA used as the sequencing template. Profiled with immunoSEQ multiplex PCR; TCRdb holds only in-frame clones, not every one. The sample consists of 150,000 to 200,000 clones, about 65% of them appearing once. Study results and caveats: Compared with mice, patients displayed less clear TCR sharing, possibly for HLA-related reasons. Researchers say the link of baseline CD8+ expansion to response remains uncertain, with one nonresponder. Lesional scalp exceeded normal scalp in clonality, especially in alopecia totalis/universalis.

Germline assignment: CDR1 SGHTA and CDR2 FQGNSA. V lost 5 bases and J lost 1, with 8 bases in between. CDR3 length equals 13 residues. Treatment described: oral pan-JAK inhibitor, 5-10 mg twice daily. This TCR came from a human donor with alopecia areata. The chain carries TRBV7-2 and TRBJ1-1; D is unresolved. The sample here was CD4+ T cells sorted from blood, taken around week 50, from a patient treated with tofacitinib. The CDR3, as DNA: TGTGCCAGCAGCATTTGGTGGAACACTGAAGCTTTCTTT. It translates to CASSIWWNTEAFF.